The TCR beta chain described here comes from a study of identifying expanded T cells in peripheral blood. General observations from the study: Roughly 1.1 clones differed between technical replicates, versus roughly 17 and 20 over time. Roughly two-week clone count variance significantly increased as total template count grew.

Assay: immunoSEQ multiplex PCR; the TCRdb copy retains only in-frame clones and omits some. The data contain 55,000 to 60,000 clones, roughly 90% of them singletons. The CDR3 is made up of 15 amino acids. The germline V gene encodes CDR1 KGHSH and CDR2 LQKENI. V shed 5 bases and J shed 5 bases, with 15 bases lying between them. To note about this clone: What it binds is not known.

No infections or other immune events were documented during collection. The clonotype originates from a person between 18 and 70 years old in good health. This sequence joins TRBV18 and TRBJ1-4; D gene ambiguous. The sequencing sample was made of blood. DNA of the CDR3: TGTGCCAGCTCAGCAAAGCTACTATCGAATGAAAAACTGTTTTTT. Its protein is CASSAKLLSNEKLFF.